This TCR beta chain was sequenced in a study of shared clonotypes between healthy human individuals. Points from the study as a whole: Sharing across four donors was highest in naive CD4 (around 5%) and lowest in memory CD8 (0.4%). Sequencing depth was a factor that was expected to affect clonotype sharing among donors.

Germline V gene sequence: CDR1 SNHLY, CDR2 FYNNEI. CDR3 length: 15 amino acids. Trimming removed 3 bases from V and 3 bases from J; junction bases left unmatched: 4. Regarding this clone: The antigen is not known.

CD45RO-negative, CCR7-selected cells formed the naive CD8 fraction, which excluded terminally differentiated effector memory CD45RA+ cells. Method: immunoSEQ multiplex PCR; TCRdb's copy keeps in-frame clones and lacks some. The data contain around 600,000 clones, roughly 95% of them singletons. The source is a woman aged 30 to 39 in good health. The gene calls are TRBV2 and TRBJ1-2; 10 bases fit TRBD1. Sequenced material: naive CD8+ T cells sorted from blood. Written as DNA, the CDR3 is TGTGCCAGCAGTGATCGGACAGGGGGTGACTATGGCTACACCTTC. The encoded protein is CASSDRTGGDYGYTF.